Reported below is one TCR beta chain. Its antigen remains unknown. This CDR3 is 15 amino acids long. CDR1 and CDR2 (germline): SGHTA, FQGNSA. V was pared by 6 bases and J by 2 bases, with 9 bases of the junction left unmatched. The data were obtained in a study of vaccination and CD4 T cells after COVID-19. The Oncomine TCR Beta short-read assay was applied to DNA of cultured CD4+ T cells. Cultured CD4+ T cells yielded the extracted genomic DNA. TCRdb processed the PCR reads anew with MiXCR; each CDR3 protein has one entry. Of more than 25,000 distinct CDR3 sequences in the sample, around 60% were seen once. Treatment given: roughly 10-day PBMC culture with coronavirus spike peptide pools or control peptides (ViraFEST assay). As nucleocapsid antibodies were negative both before and after vaccination, the healthy vaccine recipients showed no prior SARS-CoV-2 infection.

Sequencing was performed on CD4+ T cells from blood, cultured in vitro, taken after SARS-CoV-2 vaccination. The gene calls are TRBV7-2 and TRBJ1-2; 7 positions agree with TRBD1. The source is a human donor who received a COVID-19 vaccine. The CDR3 nucleotides are TGTGCCAGCAGAGAATTACGACAGGGAAACTATGGCTACACCTTC. This codes for CASRELRQGNYGYTF. Complete variable domain (other parts from reference TRBV7-2 and TRBJ1-2): GAGVSQSPSNKVTEKGKDVELRCDPISGHTALYWYRQSLGQGLEFLIYFQGNSAPDKSGLPSDRFSAERTGGSVSTLTIQRTQQEDSAVYLCASRELRQGNYGYTFGSGTRLTVV.